One T cell receptor beta chain is described in this entry. Its antigen is not identified. Genomic DNA belonging to each subset was distributed in equal measure over several immunoSEQ plates. In the original analysis: There were no quality scores in the junction-only immunoSEQ sequences, so filtering differed. Assay used: immunoSEQ multiplex PCR; TCRdb lists only in-frame clones, some missing. That table furnishes V, J and clone size, whereas the DNA furnished D and trimming. The repertoire consists of approximately 620,000 clones, with about 96% occurring once and the leading ten covering 0.055% to 0.07%. The data were obtained in a study of shared clonotypes between healthy human individuals. Findings of the study overall: Generation of non-shared clonotypes was less probable than generation of clonotypes shared by all four donors.

Germline-derived CDR1 and CDR2 are SNHLY and FYNNEI. V dropped 11 bases and J dropped 8 bases, with 21 bases sitting between them. This CDR3 comprises 14 residues. This chain links TRBV2 with TRBJ1-4; D is ambiguous. Material: naive CD4+ T cells sorted from blood. Subset given: CD45RA+ positively selected. The sequence was obtained from a woman between 25 and 40 years old in good health. CDR3 bases: TGTGCCGGAACCCAGATCCACGCCGGGGAAAAACTGTTTTTT. This encodes CAGTQIHAGEKLFF.